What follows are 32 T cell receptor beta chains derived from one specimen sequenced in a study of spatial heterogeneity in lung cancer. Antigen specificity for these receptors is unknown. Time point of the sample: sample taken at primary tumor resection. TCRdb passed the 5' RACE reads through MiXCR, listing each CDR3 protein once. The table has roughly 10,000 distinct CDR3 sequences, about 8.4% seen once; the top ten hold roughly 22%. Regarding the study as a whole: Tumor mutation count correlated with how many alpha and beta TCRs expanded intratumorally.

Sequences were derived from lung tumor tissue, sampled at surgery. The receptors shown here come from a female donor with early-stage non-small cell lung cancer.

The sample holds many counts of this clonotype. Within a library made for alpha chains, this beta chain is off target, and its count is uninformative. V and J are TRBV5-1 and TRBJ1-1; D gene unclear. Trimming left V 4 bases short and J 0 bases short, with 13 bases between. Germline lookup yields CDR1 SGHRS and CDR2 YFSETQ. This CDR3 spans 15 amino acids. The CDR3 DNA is TGCGCCAGCAGCATTTCCGGGGTAATGAACACTGAAGCTTTCTTT. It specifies CASSISGVMNTEAFF.

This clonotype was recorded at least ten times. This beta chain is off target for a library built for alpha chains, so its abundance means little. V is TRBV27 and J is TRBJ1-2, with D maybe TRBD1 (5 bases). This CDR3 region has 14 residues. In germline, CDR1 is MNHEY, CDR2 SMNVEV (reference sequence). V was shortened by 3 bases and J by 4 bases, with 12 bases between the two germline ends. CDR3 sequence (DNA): TGTGCCAGCAGTTTGGGGGGGATGCCCTATGGCTACACCTTC. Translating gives CASSLGGMPYGYTF.

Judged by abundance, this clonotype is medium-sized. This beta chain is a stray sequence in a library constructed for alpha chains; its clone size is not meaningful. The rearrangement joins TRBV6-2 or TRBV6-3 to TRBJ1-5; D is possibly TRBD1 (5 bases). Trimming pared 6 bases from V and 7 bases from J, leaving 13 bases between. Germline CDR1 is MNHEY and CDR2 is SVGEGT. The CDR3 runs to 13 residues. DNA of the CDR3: TGTGCCAGCAGGAAGTCAGGGAGCCAGCCCCAGCATTTT. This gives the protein CASRKSGSQPQHF.

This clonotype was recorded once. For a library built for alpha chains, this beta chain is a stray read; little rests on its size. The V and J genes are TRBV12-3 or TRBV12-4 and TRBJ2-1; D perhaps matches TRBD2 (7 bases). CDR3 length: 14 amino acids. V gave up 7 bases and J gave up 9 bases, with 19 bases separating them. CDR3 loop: CASIGGGADREQFF. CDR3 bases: TGTGCCAGCATAGGAGGGGGGGCAGACCGTGAGCAGTTCTTC.

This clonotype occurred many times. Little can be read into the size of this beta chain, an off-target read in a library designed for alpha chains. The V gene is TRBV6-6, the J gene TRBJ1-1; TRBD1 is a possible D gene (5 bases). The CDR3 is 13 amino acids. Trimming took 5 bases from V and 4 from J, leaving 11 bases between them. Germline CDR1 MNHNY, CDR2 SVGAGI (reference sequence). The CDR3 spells CASSPGGSTEAFF. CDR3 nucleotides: TGTGCCAGCAGTCCCGGGGGGTCCACTGAAGCTTTCTTT.

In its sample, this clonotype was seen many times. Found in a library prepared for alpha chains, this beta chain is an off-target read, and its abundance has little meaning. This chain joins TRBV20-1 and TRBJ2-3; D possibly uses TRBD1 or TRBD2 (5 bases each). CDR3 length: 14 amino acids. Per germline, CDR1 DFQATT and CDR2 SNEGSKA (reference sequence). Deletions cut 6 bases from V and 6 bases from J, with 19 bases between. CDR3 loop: CSALPRGGPDTQYF. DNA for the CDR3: TGCAGTGCCCTCCCCCGGGGCGGCCCCGATACGCAGTATTTT.

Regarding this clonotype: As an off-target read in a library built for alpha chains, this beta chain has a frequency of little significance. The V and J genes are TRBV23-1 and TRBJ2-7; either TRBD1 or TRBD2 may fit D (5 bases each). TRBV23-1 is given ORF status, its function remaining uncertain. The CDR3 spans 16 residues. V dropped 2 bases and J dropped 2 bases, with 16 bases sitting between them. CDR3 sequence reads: CASSQPREGRAYEQYF. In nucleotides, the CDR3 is TGCGCCAGCAGTCAACCCCGCGAGGGCAGGGCCTACGAGCAGTACTTC.

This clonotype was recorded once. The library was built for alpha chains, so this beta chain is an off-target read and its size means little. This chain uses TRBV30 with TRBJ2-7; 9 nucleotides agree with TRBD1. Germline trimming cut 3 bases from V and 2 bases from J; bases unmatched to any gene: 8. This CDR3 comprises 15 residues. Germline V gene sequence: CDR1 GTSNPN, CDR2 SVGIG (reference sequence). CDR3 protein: CAWSVGTGYTYEQYF. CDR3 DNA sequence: TGTGCCTGGAGCGTAGGGACAGGGTATACCTACGAGCAGTACTTC.

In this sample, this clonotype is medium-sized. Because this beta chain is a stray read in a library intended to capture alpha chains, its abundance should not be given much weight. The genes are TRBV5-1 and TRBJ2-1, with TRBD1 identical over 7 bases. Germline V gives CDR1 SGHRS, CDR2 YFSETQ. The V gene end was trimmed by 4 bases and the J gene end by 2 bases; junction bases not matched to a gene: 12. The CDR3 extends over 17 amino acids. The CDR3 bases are TGCGCCAGCAGCGCTATGCGACCGGGACAGACCTACAATGAGCAGTTCTTC. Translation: CASSAMRPGQTYNEQFF.

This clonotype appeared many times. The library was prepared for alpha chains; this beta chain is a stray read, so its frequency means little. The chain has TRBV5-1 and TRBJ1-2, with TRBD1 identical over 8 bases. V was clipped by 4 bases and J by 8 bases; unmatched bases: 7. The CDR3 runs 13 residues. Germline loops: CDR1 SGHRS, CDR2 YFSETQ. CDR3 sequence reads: CASSDRGEGGYTF. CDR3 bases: TGCGCCAGCAGCGACAGGGGAGAAGGCGGCTACACCTTC. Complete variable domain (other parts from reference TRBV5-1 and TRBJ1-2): KAGVTQTPRYLIKTRGQQVTLSCSPISGHRSVSWYQQTPGQGLQFLFEYFSETQRNKGNFPGRFSGRQFSNSRSEMNVSTLELGDSALYLCASSDRGEGGYTFGSGTRLTVV.

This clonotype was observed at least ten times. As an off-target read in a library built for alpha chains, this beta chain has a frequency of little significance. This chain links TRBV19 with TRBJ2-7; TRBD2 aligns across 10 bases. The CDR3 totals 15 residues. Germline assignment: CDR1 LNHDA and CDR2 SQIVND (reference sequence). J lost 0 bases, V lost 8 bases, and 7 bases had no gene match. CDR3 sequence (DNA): TGTGCCAGTTCCAAACTAGCGGGGAGCTCCTACGAGCAGTACTTC. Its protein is CASSKLAGSSYEQYF.

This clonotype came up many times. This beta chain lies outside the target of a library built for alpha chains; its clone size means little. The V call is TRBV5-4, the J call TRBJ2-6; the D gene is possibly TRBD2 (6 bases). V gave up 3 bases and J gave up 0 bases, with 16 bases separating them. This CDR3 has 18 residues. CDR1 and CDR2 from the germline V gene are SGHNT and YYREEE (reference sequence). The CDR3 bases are TGTGCCAGCAGCTCCGGAGGGTCCTCGTTCTCTGGGGCCAACGTCCTGACTTTC. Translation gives CASSSGGSSFSGANVLTF.

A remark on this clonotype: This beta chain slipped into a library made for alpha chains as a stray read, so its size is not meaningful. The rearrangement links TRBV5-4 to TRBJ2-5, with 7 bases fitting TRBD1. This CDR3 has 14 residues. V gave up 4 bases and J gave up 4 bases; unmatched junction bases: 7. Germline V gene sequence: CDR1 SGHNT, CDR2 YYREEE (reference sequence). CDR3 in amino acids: CASSADRARETQYF. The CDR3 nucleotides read TGTGCCAGCAGCGCTGACAGGGCCCGAGAGACCCAGTACTTC.

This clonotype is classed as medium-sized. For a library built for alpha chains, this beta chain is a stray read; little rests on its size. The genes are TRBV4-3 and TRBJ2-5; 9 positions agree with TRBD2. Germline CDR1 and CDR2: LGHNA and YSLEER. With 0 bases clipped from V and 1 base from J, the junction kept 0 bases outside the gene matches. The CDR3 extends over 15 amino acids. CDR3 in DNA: TGCGCCAGCAGCCAAGAGCGGGGGGGCCAAGAGACCCAGTACTTC. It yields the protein CASSQERGGQETQYF.

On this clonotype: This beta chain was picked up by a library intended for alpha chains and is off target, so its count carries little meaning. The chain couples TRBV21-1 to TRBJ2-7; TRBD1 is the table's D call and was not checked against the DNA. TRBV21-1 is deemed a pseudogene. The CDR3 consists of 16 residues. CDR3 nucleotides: TGTGCCAGCAGCAAAGCCTCGCGGACACCTTCTTACGAGCAGTACTTC. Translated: CASSKASRTPSYEQYF.

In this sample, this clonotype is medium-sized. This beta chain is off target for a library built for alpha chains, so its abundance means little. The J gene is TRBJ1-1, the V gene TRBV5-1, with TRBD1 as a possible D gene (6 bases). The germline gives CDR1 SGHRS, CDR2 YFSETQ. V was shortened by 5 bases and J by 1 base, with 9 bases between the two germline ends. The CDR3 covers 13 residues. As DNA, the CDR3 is TGCGCCAGCAGAAAACAGGGGAACACTGAAGCTTTCTTT. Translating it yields CASRKQGNTEAFF.

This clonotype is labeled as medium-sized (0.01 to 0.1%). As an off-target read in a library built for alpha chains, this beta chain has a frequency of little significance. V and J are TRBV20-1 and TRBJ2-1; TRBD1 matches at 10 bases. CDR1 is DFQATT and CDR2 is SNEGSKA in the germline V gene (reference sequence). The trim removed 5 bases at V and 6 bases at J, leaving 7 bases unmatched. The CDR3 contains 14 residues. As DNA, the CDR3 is TGCAGTGCTGGGGGCGGGACAGGGGTCAATGAGCAGTTCTTC. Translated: CSAGGGTGVNEQFF.

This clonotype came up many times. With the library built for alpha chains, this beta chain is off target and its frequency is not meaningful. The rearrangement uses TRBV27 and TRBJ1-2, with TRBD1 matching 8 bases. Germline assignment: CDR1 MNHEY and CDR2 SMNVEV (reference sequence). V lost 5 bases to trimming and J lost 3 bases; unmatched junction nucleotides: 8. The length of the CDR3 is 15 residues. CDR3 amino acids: CASSAYRGSDYGYTF. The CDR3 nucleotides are TGTGCCAGCAGTGCCTACAGGGGGTCCGACTATGGCTACACCTTC.

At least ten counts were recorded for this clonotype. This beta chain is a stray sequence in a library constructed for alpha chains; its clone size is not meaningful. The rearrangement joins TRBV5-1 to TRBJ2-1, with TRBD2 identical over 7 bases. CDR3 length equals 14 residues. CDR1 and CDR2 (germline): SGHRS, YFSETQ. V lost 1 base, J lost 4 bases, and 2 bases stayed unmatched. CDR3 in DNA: TGCGCCAGCAGCTTGAGGACTAGTTACAATGAGCAGTTCTTC. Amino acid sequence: CASSLRTSYNEQFF.

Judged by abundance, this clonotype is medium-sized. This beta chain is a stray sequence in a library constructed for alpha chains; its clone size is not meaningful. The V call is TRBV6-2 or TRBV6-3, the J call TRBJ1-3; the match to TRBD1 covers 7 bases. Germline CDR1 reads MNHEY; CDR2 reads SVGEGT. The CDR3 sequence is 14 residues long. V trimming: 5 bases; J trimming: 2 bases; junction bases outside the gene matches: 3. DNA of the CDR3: TGTGCCAGCAGTCGACAGGGAACTGGAAACACCATATATTTT. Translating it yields CASSRQGTGNTIYF.

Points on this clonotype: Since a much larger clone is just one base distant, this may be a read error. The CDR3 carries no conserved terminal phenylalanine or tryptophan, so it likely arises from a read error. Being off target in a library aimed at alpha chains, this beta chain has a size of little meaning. The CDR3 reads CASSLNSGRFTDTQYI. The CDR3 DNA reads TGTGCCAGCAGTTTAAATTCAGGGCGGTTCACAGATACGCAGTATATT. The chain recombines TRBV27 with TRBJ2-3, with D possibly being TRBD1 (5 bases). Germline V gene sequence: CDR1 MNHEY, CDR2 SMNVEV (reference sequence). The CDR3 has 16 residues. The ends were cut back, 2 bases at V and 2 bases at J, with 14 bases in the middle.

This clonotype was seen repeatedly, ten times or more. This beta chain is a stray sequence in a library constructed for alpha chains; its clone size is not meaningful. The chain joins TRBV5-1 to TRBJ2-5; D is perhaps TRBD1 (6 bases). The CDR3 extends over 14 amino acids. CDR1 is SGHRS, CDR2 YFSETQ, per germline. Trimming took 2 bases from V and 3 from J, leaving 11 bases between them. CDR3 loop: CASSFRQAEETQYF. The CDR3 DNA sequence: TGCGCCAGCAGCTTCCGACAGGCTGAAGAGACCCAGTACTTC.

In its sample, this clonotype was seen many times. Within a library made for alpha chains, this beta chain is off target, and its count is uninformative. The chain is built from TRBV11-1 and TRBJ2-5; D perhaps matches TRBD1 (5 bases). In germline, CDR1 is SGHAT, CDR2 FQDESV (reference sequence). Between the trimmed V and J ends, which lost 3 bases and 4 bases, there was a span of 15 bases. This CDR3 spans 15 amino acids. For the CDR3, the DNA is TGTGCCAGCAGCTTGGGCCAGGGCGTGAGAGAGACCCAGTACTTC. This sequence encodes CASSLGQGVRETQYF.

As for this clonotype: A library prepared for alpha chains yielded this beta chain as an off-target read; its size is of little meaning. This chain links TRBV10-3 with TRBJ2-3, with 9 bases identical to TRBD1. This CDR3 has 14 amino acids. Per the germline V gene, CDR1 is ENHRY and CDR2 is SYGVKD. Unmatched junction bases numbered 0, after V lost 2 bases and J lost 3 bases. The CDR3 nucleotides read TGTGCCATCAGTGAGGGACAGGGGACAGATACGCAGTATTTT. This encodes CAISEGQGTDTQYF.

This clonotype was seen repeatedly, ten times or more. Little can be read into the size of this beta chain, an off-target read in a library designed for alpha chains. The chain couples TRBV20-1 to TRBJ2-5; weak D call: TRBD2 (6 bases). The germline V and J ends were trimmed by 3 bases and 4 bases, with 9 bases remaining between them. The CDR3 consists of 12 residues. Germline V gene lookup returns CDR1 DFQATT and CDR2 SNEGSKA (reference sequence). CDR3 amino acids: CSARRGLETQYF. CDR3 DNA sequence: TGCAGTGCTAGGCGGGGACTAGAGACCCAGTACTTC.

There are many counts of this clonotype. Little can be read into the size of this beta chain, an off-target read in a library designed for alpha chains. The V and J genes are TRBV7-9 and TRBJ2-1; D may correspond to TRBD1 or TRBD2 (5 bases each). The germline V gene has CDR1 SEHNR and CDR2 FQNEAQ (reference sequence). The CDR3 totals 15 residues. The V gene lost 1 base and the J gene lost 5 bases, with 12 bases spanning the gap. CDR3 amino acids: CASSLGGSRDNEQFF. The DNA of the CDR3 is TGTGCCAGCAGCTTAGGGGGCTCGAGGGACAATGAGCAGTTCTTC.

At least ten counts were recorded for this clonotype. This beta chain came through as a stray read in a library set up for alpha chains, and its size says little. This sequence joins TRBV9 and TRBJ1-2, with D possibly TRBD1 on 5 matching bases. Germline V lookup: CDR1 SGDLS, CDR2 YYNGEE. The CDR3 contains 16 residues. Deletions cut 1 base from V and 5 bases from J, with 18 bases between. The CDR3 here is CASSVFDRPSSYGYTF. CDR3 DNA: TGTGCCAGCAGCGTATTTGACAGACCCTCAAGTTATGGCTACACCTTC.

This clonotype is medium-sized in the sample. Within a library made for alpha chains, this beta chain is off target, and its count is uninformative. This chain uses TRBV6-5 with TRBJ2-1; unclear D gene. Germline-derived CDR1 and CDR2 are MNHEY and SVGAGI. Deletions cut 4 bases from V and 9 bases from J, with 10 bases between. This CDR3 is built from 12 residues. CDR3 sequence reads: CASSSRNAEQFF. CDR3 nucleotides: TGTGCCAGCAGTTCCCGGAACGCTGAGCAGTTCTTC.

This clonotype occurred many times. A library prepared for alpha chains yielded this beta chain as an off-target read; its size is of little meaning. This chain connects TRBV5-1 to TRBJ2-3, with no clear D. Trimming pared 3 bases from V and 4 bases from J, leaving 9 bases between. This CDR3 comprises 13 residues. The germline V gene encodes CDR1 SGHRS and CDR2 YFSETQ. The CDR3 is CASSSTMADTQYF. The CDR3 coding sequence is TGCGCCAGCAGCTCGACCATGGCAGATACGCAGTATTTT.

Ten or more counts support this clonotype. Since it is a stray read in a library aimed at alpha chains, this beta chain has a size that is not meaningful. CDR3 amino acids: CSAIPAGGSYNEQFF. The CDR3 DNA reads as TGCAGTGCTATCCCAGCGGGGGGCTCCTACAATGAGCAGTTCTTC. The rearrangement joins TRBV20-1 to TRBJ2-1, with 9 bases identical to TRBD2. V lost 4 bases to trimming and J lost 0 bases; unmatched junction nucleotides: 4. This CDR3 is built from 15 residues. Germline values: CDR1 DFQATT, CDR2 SNEGSKA (reference sequence).

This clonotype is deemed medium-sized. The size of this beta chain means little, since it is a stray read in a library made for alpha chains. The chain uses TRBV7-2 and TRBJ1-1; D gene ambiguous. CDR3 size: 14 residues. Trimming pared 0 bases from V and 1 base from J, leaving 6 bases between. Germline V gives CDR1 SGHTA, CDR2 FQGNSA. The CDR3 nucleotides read TGTGCCAGCAGCTTAGCGATGGGGAACACTGAAGCTTTCTTT. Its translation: CASSLAMGNTEAFF. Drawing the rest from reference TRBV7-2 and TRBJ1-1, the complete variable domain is GAGVSQSPSNKVTEKGKDVELRCDPISGHTALYWYRQSLGQGLEFLIYFQGNSAPDKSGLPSDRFSAERTGGSVSTLTIQRTQQEDSAVYLCASSLAMGNTEAFFGQGTRLTVV.

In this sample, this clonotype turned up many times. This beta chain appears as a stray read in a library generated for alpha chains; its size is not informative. CDR3 sequence: CASSQEQDPYNEQFF. The CDR3 DNA follows: TGTGCCAGCAGCCAAGAGCAGGACCCCTACAATGAGCAGTTCTTC. The genes are TRBV4-2 and TRBJ2-1; no clear D gene. V was shortened by 0 bases and J by 2 bases, with 8 bases between the two germline ends. Germline lookup yields CDR1 LGHNA and CDR2 YNFKEQ. The CDR3 runs 15 residues.